The next 8 T cell receptor beta chains were all read from a single sample in a study of T cells after yellow fever vaccination. TCRdb re-called the 5' RACE reads through MiXCR, storing one row per CDR3 protein. In the table there are about 330,000 distinct CDR3 sequences, about 4% of which are singletons. The sequenced sample was PBMCs, obtained 5 days after the yellow fever booster vaccination. The receptors were gathered from a man between 18 and 29 years old who received the YFV17D yellow fever vaccine.

This clonotype was seen more than once but under ten times. The CDR3 sequence: CASSRGRGNTEAFF. For the CDR3, the DNA is TGCGCCAGCAGCCGGGGACGAGGGAACACTGAAGCTTTCTTT. The chain couples TRBV4-1 to TRBJ1-1; D may be TRBD1 (5 bases). This CDR3 has 14 amino acids. The V gene lost 4 bases and the J gene lost 1 base, with 10 bases spanning the gap. CDR1 and CDR2 from the germline V gene are MGHRA and YSYEKL.

This clonotype was detected ten times or more. This chain links TRBV7-2 with TRBJ2-3; the match to TRBD2 covers 12 bases. Germline CDR1 and CDR2: SGHTA and FQGNSA. This CDR3 region has 15 residues. Germline trimming cut 6 bases from V and 6 bases from J; bases unmatched to any gene: 7. DNA of the CDR3: TGTGCCAGCAGTTCCCCTAGCGGGGGGGAGGATACGCAGTATTTT. Encoded protein: CASSSPSGGEDTQYF. Drawing the rest from reference TRBV7-2 and TRBJ2-3, the complete variable domain is GAGVSQSPSNKVTEKGKDVELRCDPISGHTALYWYRQSLGQGLEFLIYFQGNSAPDKSGLPSDRFSAERTGGSVSTLTIQRTQQEDSAVYLCASSSPSGGEDTQYFGPGTRLTVL.

This clonotype was detected many times. V is TRBV7-9 and J is TRBJ2-1; a weak D match, TRBD1 (5 bases). This CDR3 comprises 16 residues. Trimming stripped 5 bases from V and 0 bases from J, with 14 bases between. Germline CDR1 and CDR2: SEHNR and FQNEAQ (reference sequence). The CDR3 sequence is CASSPPVTVSYNEQFF. The CDR3 nucleotides are TGTGCCAGCAGCCCTCCTGTGACAGTCTCCTACAATGAGCAGTTCTTC.

This clonotype was seen only a few times. The chain uses TRBV20-1 and TRBJ1-1, with D possibly matching TRBD1 (6 bases). Trimming removed 6 bases at V and 0 bases at J, with 17 bases between. The CDR3 extends over 15 amino acids. Germline CDR1 DFQATT, CDR2 SNEGSKA (reference sequence). The DNA of the CDR3 is TGCAGTGCAAGGGGGTGGGAGGGGATGAACACTGAAGCTTTCTTT. Its protein product is CSARGWEGMNTEAFF.

This clonotype was counted at least ten times. The chain joins TRBV7-2 to TRBJ2-3, with 7 bases fitting TRBD2. The ends lost 1 base at V and 2 bases at J; junction bases unmatched: 9. CDR1 and CDR2 from the germline V gene are SGHTA and FQGNSA. The CDR3 has 17 residues. CDR3 loop: CASSLEAGEAYTDTQYF. The DNA of the CDR3 is TGTGCCAGCAGCTTAGAGGCGGGAGAGGCATACACAGATACGCAGTATTTT.

This clonotype was counted a few times. This chain links TRBV4-2 with TRBJ2-6; 7 bases align to TRBD2. The germline V gene has CDR1 LGHNA and CDR2 YNFKEQ. The CDR3 has 17 amino acids. V shed 4 bases, J shed 4 bases, and the junction held 10 bases outside the gene matches. As DNA, the CDR3 is TGTGCCAGCAGCCGGGGGGGTCTGGGGGTCGGGGCCAACGTCCTGACTTTC. It yields the protein CASSRGGLGVGANVLTF.

This clonotype showed up many times. This sequence joins TRBV7-2 and TRBJ1-4; the match to TRBD1 covers 9 bases. Germline V gene sequence: CDR1 SGHTA, CDR2 FQGNSA. This CDR3 has 17 residues. The junction had 11 bases not matched to a gene; V was cut back by 4 bases and J by 5 bases. The DNA for the CDR3 is TGTGCCAGCAGCTCGTCCCGGGACAGGGCCCGGAATGAAAAACTGTTTTTT. Translation gives CASSSSRDRARNEKLFF.

The chain uses TRBV3-1 and TRBJ2-5, with 10 bases identical to TRBD2. In germline, CDR1 is LGHDT, CDR2 YNNKEL (reference sequence). The junction had 10 bases not matched to a gene; V was cut back by 0 bases and J by 6 bases. The CDR3 spans 17 residues. CDR3 region: CASSQDLKRGGAKTQYF. CDR3 bases: TGTGCCAGCAGCCAAGATTTGAAGCGGGGGGGCGCGAAGACCCAGTACTTC.